This T cell receptor beta chain originates from a study of blood T cell repertoires in COVID-19. Study in general: COVID-19 samples from acute and convalescent phases originated in the United States, Italy and Spain. Nucleic acid was either cDNA or gDNA, and it came from T cells, B-cell-depleted T cells, or PBMCs.

In the original processing: The assay estimated nucleated cells by amplifying reference gene primers. Assay: immunoSEQ multiplex PCR; the TCRdb copy retains only in-frame clones and omits some. The DNA was the basis for D and trimming; V, J and clone size are from that table. The sample yields tens of thousands of clones, 75% to 90% seen once. CDR1 and CDR2 from the germline V gene are PRHDT and FYEKMQ (reference sequence). The CDR3 is 14 amino acids. V shed 6 bases and J 4 bases; nucleotides not matched to a gene: 8. The sequence came from a woman aged 45-65 years with active or convalescent COVID-19. What was sequenced was peripheral blood. J is TRBJ1-1 and V is TRBV13; 7 nucleotides line up with TRBD1. CDR3 DNA: TGTGCCAGCAGGCCATCGACAGGGCCCACTGAAGCTTTCTTT. It codes for CASRPSTGPTEAFF. Full variable domain (missing parts from reference TRBV13 and TRBJ1-1): AAGVIQSPRHLIKEKRETATLKCYPIPRHDTVYWYQQGPGQDPQFLISFYEKMQSDKGSIPDRFSAQQFSDYHSELNMSSLELGDSALYFCASRPSTGPTEAFFGQGTRLTVV.